What follows are 20 T cell receptor beta chains derived from one specimen sequenced in a study of cytomegalovirus exposure and HLA in healthy donors. The assay was immunoSEQ multiplex PCR, and TCRdb's table has in-frame clones only and misses some. The repertoire holds approximately 160,000 clones, with 86% as singletons. Sequencing was done on a sample of PBMCs. The receptors were gathered from a woman aged 18-29 years in good health and CMV-seronegative.

The chain has TRBV6-1 and TRBJ1-2; D is perhaps TRBD1 (6 bases). CDR1 is MNHNS, CDR2 SASEGT, per germline. CDR3 length: 14 residues. V was shortened by 4 bases and J by 4 bases, with 13 bases between the two germline ends. The CDR3 is CASSAVQGSYGYTF. The CDR3 nucleotides read TGTGCCAGCAGTGCCGTACAGGGCAGCTATGGCTACACCTTC.

The chain uses TRBV14 and TRBJ1-2; TRBD1 is a possible D gene (5 bases). This CDR3 has 16 amino acids. The V gene's germline CDR1 is SGHDN and CDR2 FVKESK. Trimming shortened V by 0 bases and J by 0 bases, and 11 bases separated the two germline ends. CDR3 region: CASSQDRQPSNYGYTF. DNA for the CDR3: TGTGCCAGCAGCCAAGATAGACAGCCGTCTAACTATGGCTACACCTTC.

The J gene is TRBJ2-5, the V gene TRBV5-1; D is undetermined. The germline V gene encodes CDR1 SGHRS and CDR2 YFSETQ. This CDR3 is 16 amino acids long. The V end lost 0 bases, the J end lost 5 bases, and 17 bases lay between the germline ends. CDR3 nucleotide sequence: TGCGCCAGCAGCTTGGGTTCGTCGTCGTACGGGGAGACCCAGTACTTC. It yields the protein CASSLGSSSYGETQYF.

This sequence joins TRBV30 and TRBJ2-7; 7 positions agree with TRBD1. Germline assignment: CDR1 GTSNPN and CDR2 SVGIG (reference sequence). The CDR3 runs to 20 residues. The ends lost 3 bases at V and 1 base at J; junction bases unmatched: 24. CDR3 protein: CAWSAGTALPDNSFSYEQYF. CDR3 nucleotide sequence: TGTGCCTGGAGCGCCGGGACAGCCCTTCCTGATAACTCGTTTTCCTACGAGCAGTACTTC. Full variable domain (remainder filled in from reference TRBV30 and TRBJ2-7): SQTIHQWPATLVQPVGSPLSLECTVEGTSNPNLYWYRQAAGRGLQLLFYSVGIGQISSEVPQNLSASRPQDRQFILSSKKLLLSDSGFYLCAWSAGTALPDNSFSYEQYFGPGTRLTVT.

The chain recombines TRBV14 with TRBJ1-2, with 7 bases aligning to TRBD1. Germline CDR1 is SGHDN and CDR2 is FVKESK. The CDR3 covers 15 residues. V lost 1 base to trimming and J lost 0 bases; unmatched junction nucleotides: 2. CDR3 nucleotides: TGTGCCAGCAGCCAAGGGGACAGTTCTAACTATGGCTACACCTTC. Amino acids: CASSQGDSSNYGYTF.

The CDR3 loop is CAWSLGGATQPQHF. In DNA form, the CDR3 reads TGTGCCTGGAGCTTGGGGGGGGCGACCCAGCCCCAGCATTTT. V is TRBV30 and J is TRBJ1-5, with D possibly being TRBD1 (6 bases). CDR1 and CDR2 from the germline V gene are GTSNPN and SVGIG (reference sequence). V lost 3 bases and J 7 bases, leaving 16 bases between the germline ends. The CDR3 sequence is 14 residues long.

This clone appeared a single time. The CDR3 DNA follows: TGTGCCAGCAGTGATAGGCGACAGACCGGGGAGCTGTTTTTT. It yields the protein CASSDRRQTGELFF. J is TRBJ2-2 and V is TRBV2; TRBD1 might be the D (5 bases). The V end was cut by 3 bases, the J end by 5 bases, with 10 bases between. The CDR3 extends over 14 amino acids. CDR1 is SNHLY and CDR2 is FYNNEI in the germline V gene.

The chain recombines TRBV7-9 with TRBJ2-4; TRBD2 is a possible D gene (6 bases). CDR1 and CDR2 from the germline V gene are SEHNR and FQNEAQ (reference sequence). The CDR3 contains 14 residues. V dropped 6 bases and J dropped 8 bases, with 17 bases sitting between them. The CDR3 loop reads CASRPAGIGDIQYF. CDR3 nucleotide sequence: TGTGCCAGCAGGCCGGCGGGGATCGGGGACATTCAGTACTTC.

The chain uses TRBV6-5 and TRBJ1-5; TRBD1 matches at 7 bases. Germline CDR1 MNHEY, CDR2 SVGAGI. The CDR3 runs 13 residues. J gave up 7 bases and V 7 bases, and 7 bases lay outside the gene matches. The CDR3 is CASTTGKMQPQHF. The CDR3 DNA is TGTGCCAGCACGACAGGGAAAATGCAGCCCCAGCATTTT.

The V gene is TRBV7-9, the J gene TRBJ2-1; D gene ambiguous. CDR3 length: 12 amino acids. Germline CDR1 is SEHNR and CDR2 is FQNEAQ (reference sequence). Trimming shortened V by 5 bases and J by 3 bases, and 5 bases separated the two germline ends. DNA for the CDR3: TGTGCCAGCAGCACCTACTACAATGAGCAGTTCTTC. It specifies CASSTYYNEQFF.

This clone was recorded once. The CDR3 bases are TGTGCCAGTAGTATGGGTATGGGGGCCAGCTCCTACAATGAGCAGTTCTTC. As protein: CASSMGMGASSYNEQFF. V gene TRBV19 combines with J gene TRBJ2-1; D perhaps matches TRBD1 (6 bases). Trimming left V 3 bases short and J 0 bases short, with 15 bases between. The CDR3 is 17 amino acids. Germline CDR1 LNHDA, CDR2 SQIVND (reference sequence).

V gene TRBV6-1 combines with J gene TRBJ1-5; D unclear. Germline lookup yields CDR1 MNHNS and CDR2 SASEGT. Trimming removed 6 bases from V and 1 base from J, with 13 bases in between. This CDR3 spans 15 amino acids. The CDR3 loop is CASSPVAASNQPQHF. Written as DNA, the CDR3 is TGTGCCAGCAGCCCCGTAGCTGCAAGCAATCAGCCCCAGCATTTT.

V is TRBV11-2 and J is TRBJ1-2, with TRBD1 matching over 8 bases. The V gene end was trimmed by 5 bases and the J gene end by 6 bases; junction bases not matched to a gene: 11. Germline CDR1 reads SGHAT; CDR2 reads FQNNGV. The CDR3 spans 15 residues. In DNA, the CDR3 is TGTGCCAGCAGCACTTGGACAGGGAAGGTGGATGGCTACACCTTC. It is translated as CASSTWTGKVDGYTF. The full variable domain, rest sourced from reference TRBV11-2 and TRBJ1-2, is EAGVAQSPRYKIIEKRQSVAFWCNPISGHATLYWYQQILGQGPKLLIQFQNNGVVDDSQLPKDRFSAERLKGVDSTLKIQPAKLEDSAVYLCASSTWTGKVDGYTFGSGTRLTVV.

V and J are TRBV6-7 and TRBJ2-7; D possibly corresponds to TRBD1 (6 bases). TRBV6-7 is an ORF, with its function uncertain. V lost 6 bases to trimming and J lost 0 bases, with 15 bases between them. The CDR3 runs to 15 residues. CDR3 DNA sequence: TGTGCCAGCAGCTCCTACAGGGATTCCTCCTACGAGCAGTACTTC. It is translated as CASSSYRDSSYEQYF.

This clone was counted a few times. The chain joins TRBV29-1 to TRBJ1-1, with a possible D match to TRBD1 (5 bases). Trimming took 6 bases from V and 5 from J, leaving 13 bases between them. In germline, CDR1 is SQVTM, CDR2 ANQGSEA. The CDR3 consists of 12 residues. DNA of the CDR3: TGCAGCGTAATGGACGGGGGAACTGAAGCTTTCTTT. Translated, it gives CSVMDGGTEAFF.

In regard to this clone: An end of the junction does not agree with germline; a read error may underlie this. The chain is built from TRBV5-4 and TRBJ2-6, with D possibly being TRBD2 (7 bases). Germline loops: CDR1 SGHNT, CDR2 YYREEE (reference sequence). CDR3 length equals 16 residues. DNA for the CDR3: TGTGGCAGCAGCCTGGTCGGGGGGCGCGGGGCCAACGTCCTGACTTTC. This translates into CGSSLVGGRGANVLTF.

The chain combines TRBV7-6 with TRBJ2-6; TRBD1 agrees at 7 bases. This CDR3 contains 16 residues. Looked up from germline, CDR1 is SGHVS and CDR2 is FNYEAQ. With V trimmed by 1 base and J by 3 bases, 3 bases remained unmatched. The DNA of the CDR3 is TGTGCCAGCAGCTTAGAGGGGGCCGGTGGGGCCAACGTCCTGACTTTC. It codes for CASSLEGAGGANVLTF.

The V gene is TRBV6-1, the J gene TRBJ2-7, with D possibly TRBD2 on 8 matching bases. Germline V gene lookup returns CDR1 MNHNS and CDR2 SASEGT. The CDR3 totals 14 residues. Trimming shortened V by 11 bases and J by 7 bases, and 24 bases separated the two germline ends. The DNA for the CDR3 is TGTGCCGTATCATCGGGAGGGGGCGGGAGGGAGCAGTACTTC. Protein product: CAVSSGGGGREQYF.

The J gene is TRBJ2-7, the V gene TRBV5-4, with TRBD2 matching 12 bases. The CDR3 has 18 amino acids. The ends lost 4 bases at V and 0 bases at J; junction bases unmatched: 11. CDR1 SGHNT and CDR2 YYREEE come from the germline V gene (reference sequence). CDR3 protein: CASSPLPPTSGSSYEQYF. The CDR3 nucleotides are TGTGCCAGCAGCCCACTCCCCCCGACTAGCGGGAGCTCCTACGAGCAGTACTTC.

The V and J genes are TRBV6-5 and TRBJ1-2; 10 positions match TRBD1. The CDR3 loop spans 15 amino acids. V was pared by 5 bases and J by 5 bases, with 8 bases of the junction left unmatched. Germline CDR1 is MNHEY and CDR2 is SVGAGI. In nucleotides, the CDR3 is TGTGCCAGCAGTACCCGACAGGGGGCGCCTTATGGCTACACCTTC. This encodes CASSTRQGAPYGYTF.